The 23 T cell receptor beta chains presented below share a single source sample, sequenced in a study of blood T cell repertoires in COVID-19. TCRdb's table, derived via immunoSEQ multiplex PCR, lists solely in-frame clones and lacks some. The sample records 200,000 to 250,000 clones, 70% to 90% being singletons. The sample taken for sequencing was peripheral blood. These receptors originate from a human donor in a cohort sampled during active COVID-19.

J is TRBJ1-1 and V is TRBV19; D unclear. Trimming removed 7 bases at V and 1 base at J, with 16 bases between. The germline V gene encodes CDR1 LNHDA and CDR2 SQIVND (reference sequence). This CDR3 region has 15 residues. As DNA, the CDR3 is TGTGCCAGTAAATTCGTGACGGGAGGGAACACTGAAGCTTTCTTT. Protein product: CASKFVTGGNTEAFF.

In its sample, this clone was seen a few times. V is TRBV14 and J is TRBJ2-7; 11 bases agree with TRBD2. Looked up from germline, CDR1 is SGHDN and CDR2 is FVKESK. The CDR3 is made up of 16 amino acids. Trimming cost V 4 bases and J 7 bases; bases outside gene matches: 12. The CDR3 region has the DNA TGTGCCAGCAGCCCCCTCACTAGCGGGGGAGAGAGGGAGCAGTACTTC. It specifies CASSPLTSGGEREQYF.

This chain joins TRBV28 and TRBJ2-1; 7 bases are a match to TRBD2. Per germline, CDR1 MDHEN and CDR2 SYDVKM. This CDR3 is built from 14 residues. The junction had 5 bases not matched to a gene; V was cut back by 4 bases and J by 5 bases. The CDR3 spells CASSSSTSNNEQFF. For the CDR3, the DNA is TGTGCCAGCAGTTCGTCGACTAGCAACAATGAGCAGTTCTTC.

J is TRBJ1-5 and V is TRBV6-5; 11 positions match TRBD1. Per germline, CDR1 MNHEY and CDR2 SVGAGI. J lost 4 bases, V lost 6 bases, and 5 bases had no gene match. The CDR3 has 15 amino acids. DNA for the CDR3: TGTGCCAGCAGAACCGGGACAGGGGGGAATCAGCCCCAGCATTTT. This codes for CASRTGTGGNQPQHF.

The V and J genes are TRBV7-2 and TRBJ2-3; TRBD2 matches at 11 bases. V lost 2 bases and J lost 4; bases outside the gene matches: 2. CDR3 length equals 15 residues. Germline CDR1 is SGHTA and CDR2 is FQGNSA. The CDR3: CASSLSSGRADTQYF. CDR3 bases: TGTGCCAGCAGCTTAAGTAGCGGGAGGGCAGATACGCAGTATTTT.

The chain carries TRBV28 and TRBJ1-2; a possible D gene is TRBD1 (6 bases). V was shortened by 5 bases and J by 5 bases, with 21 bases between the two germline ends. CDR1 and CDR2 (germline): MDHEN, SYDVKM. The CDR3 length is 16 residues. DNA for the CDR3: TGTGCCAGCAGTCCCAACCCGGGACAATTTTGGTATGGCTACACCTTC. It encodes CASSPNPGQFWYGYTF.

The chain employs TRBV7-2 and TRBJ2-5; 9 bases map to TRBD2. Trimming removed 5 bases from V and 5 bases from J; junction bases left unmatched: 6. Germline assignment: CDR1 SGHTA and CDR2 FQGNSA. This CDR3 is built from 14 residues. Here the CDR3 reads CASSTSGGKETQYF. CDR3 coding DNA: TGTGCCAGCAGCACCAGCGGGGGGAAGGAGACCCAGTACTTC.

The gene calls are TRBV3-1 (or the pseudogene TRBV3-2) and TRBJ2-3, with 8 nucleotides matching TRBD2. Trimming took 0 bases from V and 0 from J; bases not matched to a gene: 2. CDR1 is LGHDT, CDR2 YNNKEL, per germline (reference sequence). CDR3 length: 16 residues. Here the CDR3 reads CASSQDASGSTDTQYF. CDR3 DNA: TGTGCCAGCAGCCAAGATGCTAGCGGGAGCACAGATACGCAGTATTTT.

The gene calls are TRBV18 and TRBJ2-5; a weak D match, TRBD2 (6 bases). V was shortened by 3 bases and J by 10 bases, with 9 bases between the two germline ends. CDR1 is KGHSH and CDR2 is LQKENI in the germline V gene. The CDR3 sequence is 11 residues long. The CDR3 region is CASSPGLSQYF. CDR3 coding DNA: TGTGCCAGCTCACCCGGACTAAGCCAGTACTTC.

The genes are TRBV7-9 and TRBJ2-5; 8 bases align to TRBD2. The J segment lost 5 bases and the V segment lost 10 bases, leaving 9 bases of the junction unmatched. The CDR3 sequence is 13 residues long. Germline lookup yields CDR1 SEHNR and CDR2 FQNEAQ (reference sequence). The CDR3 DNA is TGTGCCACGCTACAAGCGGGGGTTGAGACCCAGTACTTC. It is translated as CATLQAGVETQYF. Full variable domain (remainder filled in from reference TRBV7-9 and TRBJ2-5): DTGVSQNPRHKITKRGQNVTFRCDPISEHNRLYWYRQTLGQGPEFLTYFQNEAQLEKSRLLSDRFSAERPKGSFSTLEIQRTEQGDSAMYLCATLQAGVETQYFGPGTRLLVL.

This chain uses TRBV9 with TRBJ2-3, with 15 bases that match TRBD2. CDR1 SGDLS and CDR2 YYNGEE come from the germline V gene. Losses at the gene ends were 0 bases for V and 1 base for J; bases not matched to a gene: 0. This CDR3 is 17 amino acids long. The CDR3 here is CASSVGTSGRGTDTQYF. The CDR3 DNA is TGTGCCAGCAGCGTAGGGACTAGCGGGAGGGGCACAGATACGCAGTATTTT.

This clone came up a few times. This chain uses TRBV28 with TRBJ1-6, with D maybe TRBD1 (5 bases). V was clipped by 7 bases and J by 4 bases, with 8 bases between them. The germline gives CDR1 MDHEN, CDR2 SYDVKM. The CDR3 runs to 13 residues. The CDR3 loop reads CASKQGYNSPLHF. CDR3 DNA sequence: TGTGCCAGCAAGCAGGGTTATAATTCACCCCTCCACTTT.

The chain has TRBV10-3 and TRBJ2-7, with D perhaps matching TRBD1 (5 bases). Germline V gene data show CDR1 as ENHRY and CDR2 as SYGVKD. Between the trimmed V and J ends, which lost 6 bases and 3 bases, there was a span of 15 bases. CDR3 size: 14 residues. The CDR3 reads CAIRESRENYEQYF. CDR3 nucleotide sequence: TGTGCCATCAGGGAATCCAGGGAAAACTACGAGCAGTACTTC.

This clone was counted a few times. This chain uses TRBV2 with TRBJ1-2; 9 nucleotides align to TRBD1. Germline lookup yields CDR1 SNHLY and CDR2 FYNNEI. CDR3 size: 15 residues. V gave up 11 bases and J gave up 8 bases; unmatched junction bases: 18. CDR3 nucleotides: TGTGCCGGAGCTCCGGGACAGGGTGATTTGAGGGGCTACACCTTC. Translated: CAGAPGQGDLRGYTF.

The V call is TRBV15, the J call TRBJ2-7; 9 bases are a match to TRBD1. V shed 6 bases and J 6 bases; nucleotides not matched to a gene: 12. The CDR3 runs 15 residues. Germline V gene sequence: CDR1 LNHNV, CDR2 YYDKDF (reference sequence). The CDR3 DNA follows: TGTGCCACCAGTAACCGGGACAGGGTCGTAGGCGAGCAGTACTTC. This translates into CATSNRDRVVGEQYF.

The rearrangement uses TRBV5-6 and TRBJ1-5; 7 bases line up with TRBD1. V gave up 0 bases and J gave up 10 bases; unmatched junction bases: 4. Germline CDR1 SGHDT, CDR2 YYEEEE. This CDR3 spans 13 amino acids. The CDR3 DNA sequence: TGTGCCAGCAGCTTGGTAGGGGGCCGTCCCCAGCATTTT. Amino acids: CASSLVGGRPQHF.

The rearrangement joins TRBV11-2 to TRBJ1-6; D unclear. Germline CDR1 reads SGHAT; CDR2 reads FQNNGV. V dropped 0 bases and J dropped 9 bases, with 6 bases sitting between them. The CDR3 is 13 residues long. The CDR3 here is CASSLDSGSPLHF. DNA for the CDR3: TGTGCCAGCAGCTTAGATTCCGGTTCACCCCTCCACTTT.

This clone was detected a few times. The V gene is TRBV6-6, the J gene TRBJ1-2; no clear D gene. Trimming removed 5 bases from V and 6 bases from J, with 16 bases in between. This CDR3 comprises 14 residues. Germline CDR1 MNHNY, CDR2 SVGAGI (reference sequence). CDR3 protein: CASSTPNRLNGYTF. CDR3 nucleotide sequence: TGTGCCAGCAGTACCCCCAACAGATTGAATGGCTACACCTTC.

V is TRBV6-6 and J is TRBJ2-7, with 7 bases that match TRBD1. With 4 bases clipped from V and 0 bases from J, the junction kept 6 bases outside the gene matches. CDR3 length equals 15 residues. In germline, CDR1 is MNHNY, CDR2 SVGAGI (reference sequence). The CDR3 DNA follows: TGTGCCAGCAGTTTCCCGGGACAGTCCTCCTACGAGCAGTACTTC. It encodes CASSFPGQSSYEQYF.

The chain has TRBV30 and TRBJ1-5, with D possibly TRBD1 on 6 matching bases. Germline CDR1 reads GTSNPN; CDR2 reads SVGIG (reference sequence). This CDR3 has 15 residues. Trimming took off 0 bases at V and 6 bases at J, with 15 bases between the two ends. This chain's CDR3 is CAWSVVRGEAQPQHF. The CDR3 coding sequence is TGTGCCTGGAGTGTAGTCAGGGGAGAGGCTCAGCCCCAGCATTTT. Combining the CDR3 with reference TRBV30 and TRBJ1-5 gives the whole variable domain SQTIHQWPATLVQPVGSPLSLECTVEGTSNPNLYWYRQAAGRGLQLLFYSVGIGQISSEVPQNLSASRPQDRQFILSSKKLLLSDSGFYLCAWSVVRGEAQPQHFGDGTRLSIL.

This chain links TRBV28 with TRBJ1-1; 9 bases align to TRBD1. Trimming at V came to 0 bases and at J to 1 base, leaving 0 bases not matched to a gene. The V gene's germline CDR1 is MDHEN and CDR2 SYDVKM. The CDR3 spans 15 residues. Here the CDR3 DNA reads TGTGCCAGCAGTTTATGGGACAGGGGGAACACTGAAGCTTTCTTT. Protein sequence: CASSLWDRGNTEAFF.

This rearrangement joins TRBV21-1 to TRBJ2-7; the D segment call TRBD1 is taken from the table without a DNA check. TRBV21-1 is described as a pseudogene. CDR3 length equals 14 residues. CDR3 sequence: CASSRDRSSYEQYF. For the CDR3, the DNA is TGTGCCAGCAGCAGAGACAGAAGCTCCTACGAGCAGTACTTC.

This chain connects TRBV27 to TRBJ2-1, with TRBD1 matching 8 bases. The germline gives CDR1 MNHEY, CDR2 SMNVEV (reference sequence). The length of the CDR3 is 14 residues. Germline trimming cut 8 bases from V and 6 bases from J; bases unmatched to any gene: 9. The CDR3 sequence is CASALDRASNEQFF. DNA for the CDR3: TGTGCCAGCGCCCTGGACAGGGCATCCAATGAGCAGTTCTTC.